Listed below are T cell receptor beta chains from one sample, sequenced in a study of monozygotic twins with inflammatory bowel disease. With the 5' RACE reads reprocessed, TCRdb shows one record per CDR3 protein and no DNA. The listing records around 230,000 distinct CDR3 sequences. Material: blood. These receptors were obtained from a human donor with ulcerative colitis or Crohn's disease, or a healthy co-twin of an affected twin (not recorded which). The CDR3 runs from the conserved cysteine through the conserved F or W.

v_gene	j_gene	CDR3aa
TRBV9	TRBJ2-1	CASSVEGGGYNEQFF
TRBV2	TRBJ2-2	CASKVGQGSLSTGELFF
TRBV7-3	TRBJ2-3	CASSSGGADTQYF
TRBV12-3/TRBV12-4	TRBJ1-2	CASSPGQGGYGYTF
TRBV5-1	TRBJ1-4	CASSLLSGHEKLFF
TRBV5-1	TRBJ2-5	CASSLGLAGVPQETQYF
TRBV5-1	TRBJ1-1	CASSLAPLGNTEAFF
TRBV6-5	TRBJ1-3	CASSYLNTIYF
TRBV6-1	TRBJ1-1	CVTYRGIGPGSGLNTEAFF
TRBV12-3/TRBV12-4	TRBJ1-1	CASSFDSYTEAFF
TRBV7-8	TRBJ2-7	CASSWRWDSYEQYF
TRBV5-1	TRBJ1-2	CASSQDSGYGYTF
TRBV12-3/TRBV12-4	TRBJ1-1	CASSLVGLNTEAFF
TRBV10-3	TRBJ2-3	CAIREGGTDTQYF
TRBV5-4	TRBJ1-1	CASSPMAGLLNTEAFF
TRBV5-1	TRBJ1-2	CASSGFPGGGYTF
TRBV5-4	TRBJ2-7	CASSPGQGRYEQYF
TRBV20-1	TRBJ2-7	CSAQDRPEQYF
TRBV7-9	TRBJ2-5	CASSSDRVQETQYF
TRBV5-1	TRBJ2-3	CASSLDAGTGGTQYF
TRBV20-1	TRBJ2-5	CSASLQQETQYF
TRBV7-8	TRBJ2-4	CASSLWLGENIQYF
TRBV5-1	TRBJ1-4	CASSSGTTNEKLFF
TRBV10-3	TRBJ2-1	CAISVGGDSYNEQFF
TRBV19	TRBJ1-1	CASSIEWYRGQTEAFF
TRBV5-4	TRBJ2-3	CASRSGSGANTDTQYF
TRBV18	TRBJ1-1	CASSPSGQGAGAFF
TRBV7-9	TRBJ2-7	CASSIYPYEQYF
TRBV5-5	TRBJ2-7	CASSRIPGRLLSEQYF
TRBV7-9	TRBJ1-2	CASSSVGPRGYTF
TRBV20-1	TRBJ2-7	CSAREVRGANEQYF
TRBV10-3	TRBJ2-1	CAISGDRGLNEQFF
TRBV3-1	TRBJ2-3	CASSQSGPGWNTQYF
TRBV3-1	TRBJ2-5	CASSQELARGDVQETQYF
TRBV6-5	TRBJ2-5	CASMRTSGETQYF
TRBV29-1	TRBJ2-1	CSVDTYNEQFF
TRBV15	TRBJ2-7	CATSSRDTYREQYF
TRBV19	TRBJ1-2	CASSIYDRNYGYTF